The 25 T cell receptor beta chains presented below share a single source sample, sequenced in a study of cytomegalovirus exposure and HLA in healthy donors. Here immunoSEQ multiplex PCR was the method, and the copy in TCRdb shows in-frame clones only, minus some. Counted here are about 120,000 clones, roughly 88% occurring once; the ten biggest clones make up just under 6.5%. Sequenced material: PBMCs. These receptors all come from a woman under 30 in good health and CMV-seropositive.

The chain joins TRBV29-1 to TRBJ1-2, with 8 positions matching TRBD1. There are 17 residues in the CDR3. After removal of 3 bases from V and 1 base from J, the junction contained 13 bases not matched to a gene. Germline values: CDR1 SQVTM, CDR2 ANQGSEA. DNA for the CDR3: TGCAGCGTTGACGCCCCCCCAGGGGGCAGCATTAACTATGGCTACACCTTC. Translation gives CSVDAPPGGSINYGYTF.

This clone has only one observation. The chain employs TRBV7-2 and TRBJ2-7; 7 bases match TRBD1. CDR1 and CDR2 from the germline V gene are SGHTA and FQGNSA. V trimming: 1 base; J trimming: 2 bases; junction bases outside the gene matches: 8. The CDR3 has 16 amino acids. CDR3 sequence: CASSLVGYRGAYEQYF. The CDR3 DNA sequence: TGTGCCAGCAGCTTAGTAGGGTACAGGGGTGCCTACGAGCAGTACTTC.

The J gene is TRBJ2-3, the V gene TRBV18, with 10 bases that match TRBD1. Germline V gene lookup returns CDR1 KGHSH and CDR2 LQKENI. The V and J ends lost 3 bases and 5 bases, in that order; junction bases with no gene match: 5. The CDR3 loop spans 15 amino acids. In DNA form, the CDR3 reads TGTGCCAGCTCACCGGGACAGGGGCAGGGAGATACGCAGTATTTT. Protein: CASSPGQGQGDTQYF.

The chain is built from TRBV18 and TRBJ2-2; 11 bases match TRBD2. V lost 4 bases, J lost 0 bases, and 1 base stayed unmatched. Germline CDR1 is KGHSH and CDR2 is LQKENI. CDR3 size: 16 residues. The CDR3: CASSRLAGTNTGELFF. CDR3 DNA sequence: TGTGCCAGCTCACGACTAGCGGGGACGAACACCGGGGAGCTGTTTTTT.

The chain uses TRBV7-8 and TRBJ1-2; D gene ambiguous. Looked up from germline, CDR1 is SGHVS and CDR2 is FQNEAQ. Trimming pared 1 base from V and 7 bases from J, leaving 16 bases between. This CDR3 contains 15 residues. CDR3 in amino acids: CASSLEALWASGYTF. As DNA, the CDR3 is TGTGCCAGCAGCTTAGAGGCTCTATGGGCGAGTGGCTACACCTTC. Full variable domain (outside the CDR3, taken from reference TRBV7-8 and TRBJ1-2): GAGVSQSPRYKVAKRGQDVALRCDPISGHVSLFWYQQALGQGPEFLTYFQNEAQLDKSGLPSDRFFAERPEGSVSTLKIQRTQQEDSAVYLCASSLEALWASGYTFGSGTRLTVV.

V and J are TRBV19 and TRBJ2-7; 10 bases match TRBD2. CDR3 length: 16 residues. J gave up 0 bases and V 1 base, and 3 bases lay outside the gene matches. Germline assignment: CDR1 LNHDA and CDR2 SQIVND (reference sequence). CDR3 DNA: TGTGCCAGTAGTATAGGGACTAGCGGAGGCTCCTACGAGCAGTACTTC. Its translation is CASSIGTSGGSYEQYF.

The rearrangement links TRBV4-2 to TRBJ2-7; 8 nucleotides line up with TRBD2. The V segment lost 4 bases and the J segment 5 bases; nucleotides outside the gene matches: 13. The CDR3 extends over 16 amino acids. Germline V lookup: CDR1 LGHNA, CDR2 YNFKEQ. CDR3 protein: CASSPSIREGRHEQYF. The CDR3 DNA reads TGTGCCAGCAGCCCCTCCATTCGGGAGGGCCGTCACGAGCAGTACTTC.

The rearrangement links TRBV9 to TRBJ2-3; D is perhaps TRBD2 (6 bases). The CDR3 is 14 amino acids. Trimming took off 0 bases at V and 2 bases at J, with 7 bases between the two ends. Germline V gene sequence: CDR1 SGDLS, CDR2 YYNGEE. The CDR3 DNA reads TGTGCCAGCAGCGTAGGCGGGGTCACAGATACGCAGTATTTT. It translates to CASSVGGVTDTQYF.

The rearrangement uses TRBV29-1 and TRBJ2-7; TRBD2 matches at 8 bases. Looked up from germline, CDR1 is SQVTM and CDR2 is ANQGSEA. This CDR3 comprises 13 residues. V was pared by 5 bases and J by 3 bases, with 6 bases of the junction left unmatched. The CDR3 is CSVCRGGSYEQYF. The CDR3 DNA sequence: TGCAGCGTTTGTCGGGGGGGGAGCTACGAGCAGTACTTC.

The V call is TRBV7-2, the J call TRBJ1-2, with D maybe TRBD1 (5 bases). Germline values: CDR1 SGHTA, CDR2 FQGNSA. V was pared by 1 base and J by 3 bases, with 9 bases between. The CDR3 runs 14 residues. In DNA form, the CDR3 reads TGTGCCAGCAGCTTAGATCAGGGCGACTATGGCTACACCTTC. Amino acid sequence: CASSLDQGDYGYTF.

The genes are TRBV9 and TRBJ1-2, with 7 bases fitting TRBD1. Germline CDR1 is SGDLS and CDR2 is YYNGEE. V lost 0 bases, J lost 7 bases, and 3 bases stayed unmatched. This CDR3 comprises 13 residues. CDR3 residues: CASSVDRGSGYTF. The CDR3 region has the DNA TGTGCCAGCAGCGTAGACAGGGGAAGTGGCTACACCTTC.

This chain connects TRBV11-2 to TRBJ1-1, with D perhaps TRBD1 (6 bases). The CDR3 contains 13 residues. V was shortened by 3 bases and J by 4 bases, with 9 bases between the two germline ends. The germline gives CDR1 SGHAT, CDR2 FQNNGV. This CDR3 reads CASSFQGITEAFF. The DNA for the CDR3 is TGTGCCAGCAGCTTTCAGGGGATCACTGAAGCTTTCTTT.

This chain links TRBV2 with TRBJ2-5, with 11 bases matching TRBD2. The CDR3 totals 17 residues. The germline V gene has CDR1 SNHLY and CDR2 FYNNEI. Trimming removed 6 bases from V and 5 bases from J; junction bases left unmatched: 14. The chain's CDR3 is CASSNIAGGLRGETQYF. The CDR3 coding sequence is TGTGCCAGCAGCAATATAGCGGGAGGGCTTAGGGGGGAGACCCAGTACTTC.

The chain couples TRBV5-1 to TRBJ2-1; 13 nucleotides agree with TRBD2. J lost 8 bases, V lost 2 bases, and 4 bases had no gene match. CDR3 size: 15 residues. Germline loops: CDR1 SGHRS, CDR2 YFSETQ. As DNA, the CDR3 is TGCGCCAGCAGCTTAACTACTAGCGGGGGGGATGAGCAGTTCTTC. It translates to CASSLTTSGGDEQFF.

This clone has more than one count but fewer than ten. The chain employs TRBV7-3 and TRBJ1-2, with D unresolved. Trimming pared 0 bases from V and 3 bases from J, leaving 8 bases between. Per germline, CDR1 SGHTA and CDR2 FQGTGA. The CDR3 is 14 residues long. CDR3 sequence reads: CASSLTWQYYGYTF. In DNA, the CDR3 is TGTGCCAGCAGCTTAACGTGGCAGTACTATGGCTACACCTTC.

This clone was counted a single time. An end of the junction does not agree with germline; a read error may underlie this. The chain uses TRBV7-7 and TRBJ2-7; no definite D call. Germline-derived CDR1 and CDR2 are SSHAT and FNYEAQ (reference sequence). CDR3 length: 14 residues. The CDR3 DNA is TGTGCTAGCAGCTTCCAAACAGCAACCTACGAGCAGTACTTC. Amino acids: CASSFQTATYEQYF.

The rearrangement uses TRBV11-2 and TRBJ2-3; a weak D match, TRBD2 (5 bases). Germline CDR1 is SGHAT and CDR2 is FQNNGV. The CDR3 contains 14 residues. With 3 bases removed from V and 2 bases from J, the gap between germline ends came to 9 bases. CDR3 sequence: CASSLDWDTDTQYF. CDR3 sequence (DNA): TGTGCCAGCAGCTTGGACTGGGACACAGATACGCAGTATTTT.

The CDR3 coding sequence is TGCGCCAGCAGCCAAGTCGGGTCAGGGAGGACTGAAGCTTTCTTT. Translating it yields CASSQVGSGRTEAFF. V is TRBV4-3 and J is TRBJ1-1; a possible D gene is TRBD1 (5 bases). Trimming left V 1 base short and J 5 bases short, with 14 bases between. The germline gives CDR1 LGHNA, CDR2 YSLEER. This CDR3 spans 15 amino acids.

This clone was recorded once. The gene calls are TRBV27 and TRBJ2-1; 7 bases are shared with TRBD2. The CDR3 covers 14 residues. V shed 8 bases and J 6 bases; nucleotides not matched to a gene: 10. Germline V gives CDR1 MNHEY, CDR2 SMNVEV (reference sequence). The CDR3 DNA sequence: TGTGCCAGCGGGAGGGGACTCTACGGCAATGAGCAGTTCTTC. Its translation is CASGRGLYGNEQFF.

The table lists this clone with a count of one. The genes are TRBV11-2 and TRBJ2-3; 11 bases fit TRBD2. J gave up 3 bases and V 4 bases, and 6 bases lay outside the gene matches. This CDR3 has 16 amino acids. The germline gives CDR1 SGHAT, CDR2 FQNNGV. The DNA of the CDR3 is TGTGCCAGCAGCTCAGGACTAGCGGGTGGGACAGATACGCAGTATTTT. Protein product: CASSSGLAGGTDTQYF.

The V gene is TRBV4-2, the J gene TRBJ2-3, with TRBD1 matching 7 bases. The V and J ends lost 4 bases and 3 bases, in that order; junction bases with no gene match: 7. Germline lookup yields CDR1 LGHNA and CDR2 YNFKEQ. This CDR3 is 15 amino acids long. DNA of the CDR3: TGTGCCAGCAGCCTCACAGGGGCGAGGACAGATACGCAGTATTTT. This translates into CASSLTGARTDTQYF.

This clone was detected only once. The chain employs TRBV7-6 and TRBJ1-4; a possible D gene is TRBD1 (6 bases). The CDR3 covers 18 residues. V lost 5 bases and J 8 bases, leaving 27 bases between the germline ends. Germline lookup yields CDR1 SGHVS and CDR2 FNYEAQ. CDR3 sequence: CASSPERVGGAEEEKLFF. The CDR3 DNA reads TGTGCCAGCAGCCCCGAGAGGGTTGGGGGGGCTGAGGAGGAAAAACTGTTTTTT.

The rearrangement joins TRBV7-6 to TRBJ1-1; tentative D call: TRBD1 (5 bases). CDR1 is SGHVS, CDR2 FNYEAQ, per germline. The V end was cut by 5 bases, the J end by 1 base, with 11 bases between. The CDR3 has 14 amino acids. This chain's CDR3 is CASSDPGGNTEAFF. In DNA form, the CDR3 reads TGTGCCAGCAGCGATCCCGGGGGGAACACTGAAGCTTTCTTT. Variable domain in full (rest from reference TRBV7-6 and TRBJ1-1): GAGVSQSPRYKVTKRGQDVALRCDPISGHVSLYWYRQALGQGPEFLTYFNYEAQQDKSGLPNDRFSAERPEGSISTLTIQRTEQRDSAMYRCASSDPGGNTEAFFGQGTRLTVV.

The genes are TRBV6-5 and TRBJ1-1; 7 nucleotides align to TRBD1. With V trimmed by 4 bases and J by 1 base, 6 bases remained unmatched. This CDR3 comprises 15 residues. The V gene's germline CDR1 is MNHEY and CDR2 SVGAGI. In DNA, the CDR3 is TGTGCCAGCAGTTCAATACAGGGGACGAACACTGAAGCTTTCTTT. It encodes CASSSIQGTNTEAFF.

In its sample, this clone was seen a few times. The chain recombines TRBV14 with TRBJ2-5, with 8 bases fitting TRBD1. J gave up 2 bases and V 2 bases, and 1 base lay outside the gene matches. In germline, CDR1 is SGHDN, CDR2 FVKESK. The CDR3 is 14 residues long. The DNA of the CDR3 is TGTGCCAGCAGCCAAAACAGGGGGCAAGAGACCCAGTACTTC. Protein: CASSQNRGQETQYF.